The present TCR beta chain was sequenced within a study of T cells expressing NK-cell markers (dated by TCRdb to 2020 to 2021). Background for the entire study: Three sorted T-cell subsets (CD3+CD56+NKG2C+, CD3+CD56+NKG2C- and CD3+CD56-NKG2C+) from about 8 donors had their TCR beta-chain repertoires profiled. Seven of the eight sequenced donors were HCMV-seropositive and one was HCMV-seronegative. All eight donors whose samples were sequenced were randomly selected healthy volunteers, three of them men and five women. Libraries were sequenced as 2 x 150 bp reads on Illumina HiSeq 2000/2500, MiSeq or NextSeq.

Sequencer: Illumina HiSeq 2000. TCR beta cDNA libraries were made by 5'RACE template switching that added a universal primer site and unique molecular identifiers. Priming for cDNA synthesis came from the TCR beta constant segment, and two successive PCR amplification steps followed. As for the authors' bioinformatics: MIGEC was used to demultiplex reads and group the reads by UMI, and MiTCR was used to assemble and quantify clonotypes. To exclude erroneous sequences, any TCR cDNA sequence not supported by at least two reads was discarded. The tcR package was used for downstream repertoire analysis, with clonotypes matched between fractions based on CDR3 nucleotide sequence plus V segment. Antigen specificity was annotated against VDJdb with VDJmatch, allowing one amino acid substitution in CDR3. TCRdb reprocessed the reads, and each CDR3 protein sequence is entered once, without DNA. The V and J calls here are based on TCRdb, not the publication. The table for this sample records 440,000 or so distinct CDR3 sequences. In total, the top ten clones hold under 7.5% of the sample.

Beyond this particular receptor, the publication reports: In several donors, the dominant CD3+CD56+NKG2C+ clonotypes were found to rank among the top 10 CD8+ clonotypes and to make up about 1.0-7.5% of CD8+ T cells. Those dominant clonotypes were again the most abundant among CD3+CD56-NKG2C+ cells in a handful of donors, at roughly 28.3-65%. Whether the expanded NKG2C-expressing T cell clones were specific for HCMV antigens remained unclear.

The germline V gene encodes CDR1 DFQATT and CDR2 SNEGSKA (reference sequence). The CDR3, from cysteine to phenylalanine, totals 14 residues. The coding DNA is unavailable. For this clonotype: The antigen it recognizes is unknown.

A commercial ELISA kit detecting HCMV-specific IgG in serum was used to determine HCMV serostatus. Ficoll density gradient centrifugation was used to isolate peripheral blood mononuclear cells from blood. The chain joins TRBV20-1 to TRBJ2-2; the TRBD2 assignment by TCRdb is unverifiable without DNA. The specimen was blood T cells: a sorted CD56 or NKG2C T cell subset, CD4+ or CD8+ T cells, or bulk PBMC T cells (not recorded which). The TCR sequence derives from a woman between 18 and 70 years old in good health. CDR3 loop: CTPEGGRATGELFF.